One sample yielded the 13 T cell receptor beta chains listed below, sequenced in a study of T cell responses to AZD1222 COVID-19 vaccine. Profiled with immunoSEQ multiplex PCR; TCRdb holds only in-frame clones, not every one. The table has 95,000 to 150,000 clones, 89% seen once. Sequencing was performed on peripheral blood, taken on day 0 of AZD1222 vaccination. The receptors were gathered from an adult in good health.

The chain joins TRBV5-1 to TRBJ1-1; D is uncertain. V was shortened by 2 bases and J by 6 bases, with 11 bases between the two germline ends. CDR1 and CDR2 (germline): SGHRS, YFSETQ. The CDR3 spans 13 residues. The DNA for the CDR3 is TGCGCCAGCAGCTTCCCTGGGTGGGCTGAAGCTTTCTTT. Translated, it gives CASSFPGWAEAFF.

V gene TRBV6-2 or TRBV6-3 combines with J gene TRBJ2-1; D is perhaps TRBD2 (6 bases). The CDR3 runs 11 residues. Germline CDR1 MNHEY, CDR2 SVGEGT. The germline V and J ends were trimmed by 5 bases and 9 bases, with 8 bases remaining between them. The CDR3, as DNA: TGTGCCAGCAGTGACGGGGGTGAGCAGTTCTTC. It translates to CASSDGGEQFF.

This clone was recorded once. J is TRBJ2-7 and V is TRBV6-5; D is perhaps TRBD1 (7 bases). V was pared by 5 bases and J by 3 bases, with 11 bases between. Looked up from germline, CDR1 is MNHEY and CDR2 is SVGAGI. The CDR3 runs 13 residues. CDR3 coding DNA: TGTGCCAGCAGTCCAGGGGGGTACTACGAGCAGTACTTC. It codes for CASSPGGYYEQYF.

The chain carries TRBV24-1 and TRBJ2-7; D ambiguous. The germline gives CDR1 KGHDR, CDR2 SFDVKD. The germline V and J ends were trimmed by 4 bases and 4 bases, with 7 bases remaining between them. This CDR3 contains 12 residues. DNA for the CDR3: TGTGCCACCAGTGAAGGTCCTTACGAGCAGTACTTC. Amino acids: CATSEGPYEQYF.

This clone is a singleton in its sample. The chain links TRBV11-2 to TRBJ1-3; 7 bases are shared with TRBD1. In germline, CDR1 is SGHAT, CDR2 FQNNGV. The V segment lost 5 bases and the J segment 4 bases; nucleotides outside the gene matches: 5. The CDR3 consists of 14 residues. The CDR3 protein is CASSRQTGGNTIYF. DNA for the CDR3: TGTGCCAGCAGCCGCCAGACAGGGGGAAACACCATATATTTT.

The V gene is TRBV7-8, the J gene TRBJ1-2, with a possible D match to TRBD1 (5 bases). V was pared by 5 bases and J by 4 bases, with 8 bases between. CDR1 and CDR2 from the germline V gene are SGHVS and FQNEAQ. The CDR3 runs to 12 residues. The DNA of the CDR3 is TGTGCCAGCAGCAGGGACCTCTATGGCTACACCTTC. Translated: CASSRDLYGYTF. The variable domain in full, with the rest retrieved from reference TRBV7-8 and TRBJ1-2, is GAGVSQSPRYKVAKRGQDVALRCDPISGHVSLFWYQQALGQGPEFLTYFQNEAQLDKSGLPSDRFFAERPEGSVSTLKIQRTQQEDSAVYLCASSRDLYGYTFGSGTRLTVV.

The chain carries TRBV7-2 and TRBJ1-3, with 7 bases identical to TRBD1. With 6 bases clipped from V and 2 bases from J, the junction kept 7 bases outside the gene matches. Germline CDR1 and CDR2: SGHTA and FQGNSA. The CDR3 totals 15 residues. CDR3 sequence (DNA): TGTGCCAGCAGACAGAAGGGGACAGCTGGAAACACCATATATTTT. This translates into CASRQKGTAGNTIYF.

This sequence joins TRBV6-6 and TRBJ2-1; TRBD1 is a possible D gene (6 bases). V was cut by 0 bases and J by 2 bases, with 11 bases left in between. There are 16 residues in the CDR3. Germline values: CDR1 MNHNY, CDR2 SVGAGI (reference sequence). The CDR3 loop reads CASSYSVRGAYNEQFF. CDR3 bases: TGTGCCAGCAGTTACTCAGTCAGGGGCGCCTACAATGAGCAGTTCTTC.

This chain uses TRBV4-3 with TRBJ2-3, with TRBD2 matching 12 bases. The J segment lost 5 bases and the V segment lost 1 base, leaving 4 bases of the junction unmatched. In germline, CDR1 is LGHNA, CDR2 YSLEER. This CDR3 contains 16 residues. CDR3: CASSQGETSGGDTQYF. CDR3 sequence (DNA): TGCGCCAGCAGCCAAGGGGAGACTAGCGGGGGAGATACGCAGTATTTT.

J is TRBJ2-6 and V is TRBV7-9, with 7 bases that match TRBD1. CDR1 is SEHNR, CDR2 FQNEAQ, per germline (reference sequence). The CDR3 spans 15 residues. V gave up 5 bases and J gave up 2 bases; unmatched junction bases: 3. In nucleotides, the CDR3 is TGTGCCAGCAGCCGCGGACAGGCTGGGGCCAACGTCCTGACTTTC. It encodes CASSRGQAGANVLTF.

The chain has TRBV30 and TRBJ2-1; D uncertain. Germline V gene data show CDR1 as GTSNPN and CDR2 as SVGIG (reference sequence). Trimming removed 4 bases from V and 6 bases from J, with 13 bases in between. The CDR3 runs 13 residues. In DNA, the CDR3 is TGTGCCTGGAATCCCGTGGTTGGCAATGAGCAGTTCTTC. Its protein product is CAWNPVVGNEQFF.

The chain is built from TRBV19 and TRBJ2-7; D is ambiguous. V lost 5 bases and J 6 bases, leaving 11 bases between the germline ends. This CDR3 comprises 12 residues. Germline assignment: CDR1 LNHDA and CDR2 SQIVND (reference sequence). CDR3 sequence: CASSLEGFEQYF. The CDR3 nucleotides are TGTGCCAGTAGTCTCGAAGGGTTCGAGCAGTACTTC.

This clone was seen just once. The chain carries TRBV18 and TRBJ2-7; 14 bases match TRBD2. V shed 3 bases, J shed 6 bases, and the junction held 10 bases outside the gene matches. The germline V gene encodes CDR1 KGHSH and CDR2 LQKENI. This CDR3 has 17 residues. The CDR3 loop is CASSPGGTSGRYSEQYF. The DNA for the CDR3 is TGTGCCAGCTCACCCGGGGGGACTAGCGGGAGATATAGCGAGCAGTACTTC.